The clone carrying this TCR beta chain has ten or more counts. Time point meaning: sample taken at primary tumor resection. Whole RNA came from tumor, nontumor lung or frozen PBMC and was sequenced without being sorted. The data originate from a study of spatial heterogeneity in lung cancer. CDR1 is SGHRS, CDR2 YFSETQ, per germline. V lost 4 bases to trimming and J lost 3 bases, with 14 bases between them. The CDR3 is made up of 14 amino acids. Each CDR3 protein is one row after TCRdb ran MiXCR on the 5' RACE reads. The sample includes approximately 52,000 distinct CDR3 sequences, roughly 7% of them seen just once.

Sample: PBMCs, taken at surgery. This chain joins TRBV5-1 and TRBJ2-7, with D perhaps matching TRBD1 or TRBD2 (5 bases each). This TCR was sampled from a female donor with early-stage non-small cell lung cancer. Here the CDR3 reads CASSRGTEIYEQYF. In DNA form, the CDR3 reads TGCGCCAGCAGCCGAGGGACCGAGATCTACGAGCAGTACTTC.